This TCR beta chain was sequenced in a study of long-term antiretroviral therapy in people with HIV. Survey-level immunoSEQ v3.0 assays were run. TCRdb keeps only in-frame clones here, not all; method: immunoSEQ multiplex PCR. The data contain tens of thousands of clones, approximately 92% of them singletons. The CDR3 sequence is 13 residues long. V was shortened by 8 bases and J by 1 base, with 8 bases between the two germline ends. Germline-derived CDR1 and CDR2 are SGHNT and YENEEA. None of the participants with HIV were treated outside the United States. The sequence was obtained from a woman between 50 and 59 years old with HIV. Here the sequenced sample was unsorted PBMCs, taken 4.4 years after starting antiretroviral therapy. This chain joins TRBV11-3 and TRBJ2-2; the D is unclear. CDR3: CASQLLNTGELFF. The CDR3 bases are TGTGCCAGCCAGCTTCTGAACACCGGGGAGCTGTTTTTT.